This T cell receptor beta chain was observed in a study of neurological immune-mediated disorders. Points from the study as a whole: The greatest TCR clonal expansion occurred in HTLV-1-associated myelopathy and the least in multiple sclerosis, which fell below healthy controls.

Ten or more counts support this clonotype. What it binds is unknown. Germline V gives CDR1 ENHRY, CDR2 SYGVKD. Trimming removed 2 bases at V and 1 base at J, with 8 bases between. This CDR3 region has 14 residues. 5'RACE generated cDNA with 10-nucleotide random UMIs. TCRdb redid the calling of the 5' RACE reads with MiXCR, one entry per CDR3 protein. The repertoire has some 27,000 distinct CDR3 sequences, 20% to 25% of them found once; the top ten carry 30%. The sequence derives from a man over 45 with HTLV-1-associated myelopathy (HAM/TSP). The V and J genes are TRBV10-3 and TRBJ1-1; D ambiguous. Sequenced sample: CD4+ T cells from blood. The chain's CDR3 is CAISEGVGNTEAFF. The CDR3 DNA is TGTGCCATCAGTGAGGGGGTGGGGAACACTGAAGCTTTCTTT.